These T cell receptor beta chains were read from a single sample in a study of blood T cells in healthy people across ages. In TCRdb, the 5' RACE reads were re-called with MiXCR into one record per CDR3 protein. The table has some 290,000 distinct CDR3 sequences, about 25% seen once. Sequenced sample: blood. The receptors shown here come from a woman in her seventies in good health. The CDR3 runs from the conserved cysteine through the conserved F or W. Fields, in order: CDR3 protein, CDR3 DNA, J gene, D gene, CDR3 length, clone size, V gene. The D gene is left open where the match is weak. Only some rows state a clone size, as once, few, many or a class for expanded clones.

CDR3: CASSLITGGEQYF; DNA: TGTGCCAGCAGCTTGATTACAGGGGGCGAGCAGTACTTC; J: TRBJ2-7; D: TRBD1; length: 13; size: -; V: TRBV5-5
CDR3: CATSRGGGAYNEQFF; DNA: TGTGCCACCAGCAGAGGGGGGGGAGCCTACAATGAGCAGTTCTTC; J: TRBJ2-1; D: TRBD2; length: 15; size: -; V: TRBV15
CDR3: CASRFSQRETQYF; DNA: TGTGCCAGCAGGTTCAGTCAGAGGGAGACCCAGTACTTC; J: TRBJ2-5; D: -; length: 13; size: -; V: TRBV27
CDR3: CASGNTGGPYEQYF; DNA: TGTGCCAGCGGCAACACCGGGGGCCCCTACGAGCAGTACTTC; J: TRBJ2-7; D: -; length: 14; size: few; V: TRBV21-1
CDR3: CSAVWGLGGETQYF; DNA: TGCAGTGCTGTGTGGGGACTGGGGGGAGAGACCCAGTACTTC; J: TRBJ2-5; D: -; length: 14; size: -; V: TRBV20-1
CDR3: CASSPGPDEKLFF; DNA: TGCGCCAGCAGCCCGGGACCCGATGAAAAACTGTTTTTT; J: TRBJ1-4; D: -; length: 13; size: -; V: TRBV5-1
CDR3: CASSLRGLAGMAKNIQYF; DNA: TGCGCCAGCAGCTTAAGGGGACTAGCGGGAATGGCCAAAAACATTCAGTACTTC; J: TRBJ2-4; D: TRBD2; length: 18; size: -; V: TRBV5-1
CDR3: CASSVRRFYNEQFF; DNA: TGTGCCAGCAGCGTCAGAAGATTTTACAATGAGCAGTTCTTC; J: TRBJ2-1; D: -; length: 14; size: once; V: TRBV28
CDR3: CASSGARERNGYTF; DNA: TGCGCCAGCAGCGGCGCCAGGGAGCGTAATGGCTACACCTTC; J: TRBJ1-2; D: -; length: 14; size: once; V: TRBV5-1
CDR3: CASSLIAPNEQFF; DNA: TGTGCCAGCAGCTTGATAGCTCCGAATGAGCAGTTCTTC; J: TRBJ2-1; D: -; length: 13; size: few; V: TRBV7-9
CDR3: CASLLNSDRWGSNTEAFF; DNA: TGTGCCAGCCTGTTGAACTCAGACAGGTGGGGGTCGAACACTGAAGCTTTCTTT; J: TRBJ1-1; D: -; length: 18; size: few; V: TRBV28
CDR3: CASSLGQGAPGANVLTF; DNA: TGTGCCAGCAGCTTAGGACAGGGGGCGCCTGGGGCCAACGTCCTGACTTTC; J: TRBJ2-6; D: TRBD1; length: 17; size: -; V: TRBV7-2
CDR3: CANSPGYGLEANEQFF; DNA: TGTGCCAACAGTCCGGGATACGGACTAGAGGCCAATGAGCAGTTCTTC; J: TRBJ2-1; D: TRBD2; length: 16; size: -; V: TRBV27
CDR3: CASSLQAPSSYEQYF; DNA: TGTGCCAGCAGCTTACAGGCTCCCTCGTCCTACGAGCAGTACTTC; J: TRBJ2-7; D: -; length: 15; size: few; V: TRBV5-4
CDR3: CASSPGLAGVRYNEQFF; DNA: TGTGCCAGCTCACCGGGACTAGCGGGAGTGAGGTACAATGAGCAGTTCTTC; J: TRBJ2-1; D: TRBD2; length: 17; size: many; V: TRBV18
CDR3: CATRGMGETQYF; DNA: TGTGCCACCAGAGGGATGGGAGAGACCCAGTACTTC; J: TRBJ2-5; D: -; length: 12; size: -; V: TRBV15
CDR3: CAIRPGQGYEQYF; DNA: TGTGCCATCAGGCCGGGACAGGGCTACGAGCAGTACTTC; J: TRBJ2-7; D: TRBD1; length: 13; size: -; V: TRBV10-3
CDR3: CASSTAGTGKETQYF; DNA: TGTGCCAGCAGTACCGCCGGGACAGGGAAAGAGACCCAGTACTTC; J: TRBJ2-5; D: TRBD1; length: 15; size: many; V: TRBV28
CDR3: CSVYLTESYEQYF; DNA: TGCAGCGTCTATCTAACAGAGTCCTACGAGCAGTACTTC; J: TRBJ2-7; D: -; length: 13; size: -; V: TRBV29-1
CDR3: CASSPDPYGGLAEAFF; DNA: TGCGCCAGCAGCCCTGACCCCTACGGGGGGTTAGCTGAAGCTTTCTTT; J: TRBJ1-1; D: -; length: 16; size: -; V: TRBV5-1
CDR3: CASSYGAASGRNEQFF; DNA: TGTGCCAGCAGTTATGGTGCGGCTAGCGGGAGAAATGAGCAGTTCTTC; J: TRBJ2-1; D: TRBD2; length: 16; size: few; V: TRBV6-6
CDR3: CASSPNVGWRETQYF; DNA: TGTGCCAGCAGCCCGAACGTGGGGTGGAGGGAGACCCAGTACTTC; J: TRBJ2-5; D: -; length: 15; size: -; V: TRBV7-9
CDR3: CASTGQGISDTEAFF; DNA: TGTGCCAGTACGGGACAGGGGATTTCAGACACTGAAGCTTTCTTT; J: TRBJ1-1; D: TRBD1; length: 15; size: -; V: TRBV19
CDR3: CASSRGLETDTQYF; DNA: TGTGCCAGCAGCCGCGGACTAGAAACAGATACGCAGTATTTT; J: TRBJ2-3; D: TRBD2; length: 14; size: few; V: TRBV6-2/TRBV6-3
CDR3: CASSFSGNTGELFF; DNA: TGTGCCAGCAGCTTTAGCGGAAACACCGGGGAGCTGTTTTTT; J: TRBJ2-2; D: -; length: 14; size: -; V: TRBV11-2
CDR3: CASSRDINEKLFF; DNA: TGTGCCAGCAGTCGGGATATTAATGAAAAACTGTTTTTT; J: TRBJ1-4; D: -; length: 13; size: -; V: TRBV7-9
CDR3: CASSLAYNSGETQYF; DNA: TGCGCCAGCAGCTTGGCCTATAACTCAGGGGAGACCCAGTACTTC; J: TRBJ2-5; D: -; length: 15; size: few; V: TRBV5-1
CDR3: CAISESGLTTGELFF; DNA: TGTGCCATCAGTGAGTCGGGACTTACGACCGGGGAGCTGTTTTTT; J: TRBJ2-2; D: -; length: 15; size: -; V: TRBV10-3
CDR3: CASSLGSRGLYNEQFF; DNA: TGTGCCAGCAGCTTAGGTTCTAGGGGTCTCTACAATGAGCAGTTCTTC; J: TRBJ2-1; D: -; length: 16; size: -; V: TRBV7-3
CDR3: CASSLVGTKGSPLHF; DNA: TGTGCCAGCAGCTTAGTGGGGACGAAAGGTTCACCCCTCCACTTT; J: TRBJ1-6; D: -; length: 15; size: -; V: TRBV7-9
CDR3: CAIRDRQGTSKETQYF; DNA: TGTGCCATCAGGGATCGACAGGGGACCTCGAAAGAGACCCAGTACTTC; J: TRBJ2-5; D: TRBD1; length: 16; size: -; V: TRBV10-3
CDR3: CASSFDSPNTDTQYF; DNA: TGTGCCAGCAGTTTTGACTCGCCCAACACAGATACGCAGTATTTT; J: TRBJ2-3; D: -; length: 15; size: -; V: TRBV28
CDR3: CASGGSRTGELFF; DNA: TGTGCCAGCGGGGGCTCCCGGACCGGGGAGCTGTTTTTT; J: TRBJ2-2; D: -; length: 13; size: -; V: TRBV5-4
CDR3: CASSLVQANTEAFF; DNA: TGCGCCAGCAGCTTGGTCCAGGCAAACACTGAAGCTTTCTTT; J: TRBJ1-1; D: -; length: 14; size: -; V: TRBV5-1
CDR3: CASHHSGPSYEQYF; DNA: TGTGCCAGCCATCATAGCGGTCCTTCCTACGAGCAGTACTTC; J: TRBJ2-7; D: -; length: 14; size: -; V: TRBV6-4
CDR3: CASSLGGSTVYEQYF; DNA: TGTGCCAGCAGTTTAGGGGGTAGTACCGTCTACGAGCAGTACTTC; J: TRBJ2-7; D: -; length: 15; size: -; V: TRBV27
CDR3: CASDPHRKNTEAFF; DNA: TGTGCCAGCGATCCCCATCGGAAGAACACTGAAGCTTTCTTT; J: TRBJ1-1; D: -; length: 14; size: once; V: TRBV27
CDR3: CSDKRSDQETQYF; DNA: TGCAGCGATAAAAGGAGCGACCAAGAGACCCAGTACTTC; J: TRBJ2-5; D: -; length: 13; size: -; V: TRBV29-1
CDR3: CATSRAGRDRGNEQFF; DNA: TGTGCCACCAGCAGAGCTGGCCGGGACAGGGGTAATGAGCAGTTCTTC; J: TRBJ2-1; D: TRBD1; length: 16; size: few; V: TRBV15
CDR3: CASSLAGLAGVADTQYF; DNA: TGTGCCAGCAGCTTAGCGGGACTAGCGGGAGTGGCAGATACGCAGTATTTT; J: TRBJ2-3; D: TRBD2; length: 17; size: few; V: TRBV7-2
CDR3: CASSLGTFNEKLFF; DNA: TGTGCCAGCAGTCTCGGGACCTTTAATGAAAAACTGTTTTTT; J: TRBJ1-4; D: -; length: 14; size: few; V: TRBV28
CDR3: CASSLGLRDQETQYF; DNA: TGTGCCAGCAGCTTAGGTCTCAGGGATCAAGAGACCCAGTACTTC; J: TRBJ2-5; D: -; length: 15; size: -; V: TRBV11-2
CDR3: CSVAGHVVHEQYF; DNA: TGCAGCGTAGCCGGACACGTCGTACACGAGCAGTACTTC; J: TRBJ2-7; D: -; length: 13; size: -; V: TRBV29-1
CDR3: CASSLAGGPRNEQFF; DNA: TGTGCCAGCAGTTTGGCGGGAGGGCCGAGGAATGAGCAGTTCTTC; J: TRBJ2-1; D: TRBD2; length: 15; size: many; V: TRBV12-3/TRBV12-4
CDR3: CASSINTGGTEAFF; DNA: TGCGCCAGCAGCATAAATACAGGGGGCACTGAAGCTTTCTTT; J: TRBJ1-1; D: TRBD1; length: 14; size: -; V: TRBV5-1
CDR3: CASSLVPGLAGRGQETQYF; DNA: TGCGCCAGCAGCTTAGTCCCGGGACTAGCGGGAAGGGGACAAGAGACCCAGTACTTC; J: TRBJ2-5; D: TRBD2; length: 19; size: few; V: TRBV5-1
CDR3: CASSPTGGLGGTEAFF; DNA: TGTGCCAGCAGTCCCACAGGGGGGTTAGGAGGCACTGAAGCTTTCTTT; J: TRBJ1-1; D: TRBD1; length: 16; size: -; V: TRBV7-3
CDR3: CASSPTRVLAKNIQYF; DNA: TGTGCCAGCAGCCCGACTAGGGTTTTAGCCAAAAACATTCAGTACTTC; J: TRBJ2-4; D: -; length: 16; size: -; V: TRBV7-8
CDR3: CSAPRSGSSYEQYF; DNA: TGCAGTGCGCCCCGAAGCGGGAGCTCCTACGAGCAGTACTTC; J: TRBJ2-7; D: TRBD2; length: 14; size: -; V: TRBV20-1
CDR3: CASSQESGRNTEAFF; DNA: TGTGCCAGCAGCCAAGAGTCGGGGCGGAACACTGAAGCTTTCTTT; J: TRBJ1-1; D: -; length: 15; size: few; V: TRBV4-2